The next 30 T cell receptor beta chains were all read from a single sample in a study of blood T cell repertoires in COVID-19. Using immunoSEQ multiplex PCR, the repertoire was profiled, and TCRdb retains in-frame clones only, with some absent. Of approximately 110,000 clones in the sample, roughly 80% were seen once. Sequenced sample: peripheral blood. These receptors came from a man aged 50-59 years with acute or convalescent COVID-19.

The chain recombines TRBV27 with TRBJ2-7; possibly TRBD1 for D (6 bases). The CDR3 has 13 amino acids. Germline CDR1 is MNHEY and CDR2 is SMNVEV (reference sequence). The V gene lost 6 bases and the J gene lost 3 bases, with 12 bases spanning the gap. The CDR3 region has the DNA TGTGCCAGCAGCCCGGGACACCACTACGAGCAGTACGTC. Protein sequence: CASSPGHHYEQYV.

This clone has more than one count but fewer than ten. As DNA, the CDR3 is TGTGCCAGTAGTATTGCCGCCGCATACTCGGGACAGGCGAAGACTTCACCCCTCCACTTT. It yields the protein CASSIAAAYSGQAKTSPLHF. The V gene is TRBV19, the J gene TRBJ1-6; 8 positions match TRBD1. V lost 3 bases and J lost 9; bases outside the gene matches: 22. CDR1 and CDR2 from the germline V gene are LNHDA and SQIVND (reference sequence). The CDR3 contains 20 residues.

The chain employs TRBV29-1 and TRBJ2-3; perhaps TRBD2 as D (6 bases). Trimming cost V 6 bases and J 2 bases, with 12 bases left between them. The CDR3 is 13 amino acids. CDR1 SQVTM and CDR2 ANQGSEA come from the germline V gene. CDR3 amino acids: CSVGGIYTDTQYF. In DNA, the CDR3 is TGCAGCGTAGGCGGGATCTACACAGATACGCAGTATTTT.

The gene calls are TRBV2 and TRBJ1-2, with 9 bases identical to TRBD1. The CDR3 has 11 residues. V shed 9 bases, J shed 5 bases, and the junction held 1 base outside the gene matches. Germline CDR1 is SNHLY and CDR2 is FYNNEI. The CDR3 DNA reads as TGTGCCAGTGGACAGGGGTATGGCTACACCTTC. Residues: CASGQGYGYTF.

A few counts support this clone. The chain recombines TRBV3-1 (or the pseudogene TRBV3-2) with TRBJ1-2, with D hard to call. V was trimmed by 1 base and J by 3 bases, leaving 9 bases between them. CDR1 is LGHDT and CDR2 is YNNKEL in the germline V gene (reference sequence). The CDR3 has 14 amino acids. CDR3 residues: CASSQGGKHYGYTF. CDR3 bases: TGTGCCAGCAGCCAAGGAGGCAAGCACTATGGCTACACCTTC.

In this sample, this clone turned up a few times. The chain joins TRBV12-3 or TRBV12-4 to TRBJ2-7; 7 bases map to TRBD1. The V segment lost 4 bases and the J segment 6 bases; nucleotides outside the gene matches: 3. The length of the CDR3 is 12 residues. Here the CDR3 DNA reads TGTGCCAGCAGTTGGGACAGCGGCGAGCAGTACTTC. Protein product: CASSWDSGEQYF.

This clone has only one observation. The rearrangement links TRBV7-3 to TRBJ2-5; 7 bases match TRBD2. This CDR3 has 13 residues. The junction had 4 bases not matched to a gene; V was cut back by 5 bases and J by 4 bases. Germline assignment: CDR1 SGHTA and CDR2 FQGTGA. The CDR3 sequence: CASSPGRGETQYF. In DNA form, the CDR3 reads TGTGCCAGCAGCCCAGGGAGGGGAGAGACCCAGTACTTC.

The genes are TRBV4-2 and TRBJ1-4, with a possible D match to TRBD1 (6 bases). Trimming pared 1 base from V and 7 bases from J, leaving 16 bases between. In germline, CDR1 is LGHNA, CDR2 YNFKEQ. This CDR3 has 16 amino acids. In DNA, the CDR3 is TGTGCCAGCAGCCAAGTGAGAGGGGGTATTGGTGAAAAACTGTTTTTT. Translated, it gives CASSQVRGGIGEKLFF.

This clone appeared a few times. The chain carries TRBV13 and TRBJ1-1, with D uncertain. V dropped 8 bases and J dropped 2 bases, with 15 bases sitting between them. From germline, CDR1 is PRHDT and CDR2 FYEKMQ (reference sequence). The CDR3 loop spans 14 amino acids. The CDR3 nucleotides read TGTGCCAGCTGGCTCCGGACTCGTAACACTGAAGCTTTCTTT. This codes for CASWLRTRNTEAFF.

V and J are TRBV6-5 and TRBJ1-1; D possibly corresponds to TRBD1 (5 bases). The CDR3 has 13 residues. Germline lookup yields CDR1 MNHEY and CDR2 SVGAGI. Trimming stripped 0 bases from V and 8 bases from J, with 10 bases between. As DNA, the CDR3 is TGTGCCAGCAGTTACTCAAAGGGGAGGGAAGCTTTCTTT. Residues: CASSYSKGREAFF.

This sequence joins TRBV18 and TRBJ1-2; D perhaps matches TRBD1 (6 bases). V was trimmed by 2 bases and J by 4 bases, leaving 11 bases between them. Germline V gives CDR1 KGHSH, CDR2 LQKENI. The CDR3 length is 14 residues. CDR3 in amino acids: CASSPSDSAYGYTF. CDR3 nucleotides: TGTGCCAGCTCACCATCGGACAGCGCCTATGGCTACACCTTC.

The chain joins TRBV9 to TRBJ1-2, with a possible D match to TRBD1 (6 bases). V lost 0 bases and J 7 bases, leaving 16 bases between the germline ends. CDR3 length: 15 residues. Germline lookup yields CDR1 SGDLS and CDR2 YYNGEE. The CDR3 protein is CASSVVWNRASGYTF. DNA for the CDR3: TGTGCCAGCAGCGTAGTTTGGAACAGGGCGAGTGGCTACACCTTC.

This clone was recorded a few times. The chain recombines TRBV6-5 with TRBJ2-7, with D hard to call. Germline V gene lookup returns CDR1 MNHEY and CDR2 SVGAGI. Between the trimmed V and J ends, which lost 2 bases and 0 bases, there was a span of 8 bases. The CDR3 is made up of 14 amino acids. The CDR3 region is CASSYGLSSYEQYF. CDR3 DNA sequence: TGTGCCAGCAGTTACGGCTTAAGCTCCTACGAGCAGTACTTC.

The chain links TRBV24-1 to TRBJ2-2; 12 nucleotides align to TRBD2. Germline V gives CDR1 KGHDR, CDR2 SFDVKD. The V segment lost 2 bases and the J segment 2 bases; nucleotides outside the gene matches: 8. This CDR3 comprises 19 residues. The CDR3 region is CATSDSPSGGVRNTGELFF. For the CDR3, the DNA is TGTGCCACCAGTGATTCGCCTAGCGGGGGGGTTCGTAACACCGGGGAGCTGTTTTTT.

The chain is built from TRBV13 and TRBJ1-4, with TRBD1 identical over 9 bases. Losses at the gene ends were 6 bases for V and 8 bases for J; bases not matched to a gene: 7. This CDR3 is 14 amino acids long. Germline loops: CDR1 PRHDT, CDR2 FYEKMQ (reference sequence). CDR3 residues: CASRDRGLNEKLFF. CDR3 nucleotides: TGTGCCAGCAGGGACAGGGGATTGAACGAAAAACTGTTTTTT.

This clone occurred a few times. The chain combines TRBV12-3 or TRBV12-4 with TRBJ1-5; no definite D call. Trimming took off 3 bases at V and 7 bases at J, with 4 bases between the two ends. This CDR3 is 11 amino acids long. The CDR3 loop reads CASSLAQPQHF. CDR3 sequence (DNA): TGTGCCAGCAGTTTGGCCCAGCCCCAGCATTTT.

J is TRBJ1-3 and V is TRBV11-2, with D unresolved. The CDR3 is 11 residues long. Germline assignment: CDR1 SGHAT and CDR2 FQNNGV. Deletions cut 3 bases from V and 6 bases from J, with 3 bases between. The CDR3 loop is CASSFLNTIYF. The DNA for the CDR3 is TGTGCCAGCAGCTTCTTAAACACCATATATTTT.

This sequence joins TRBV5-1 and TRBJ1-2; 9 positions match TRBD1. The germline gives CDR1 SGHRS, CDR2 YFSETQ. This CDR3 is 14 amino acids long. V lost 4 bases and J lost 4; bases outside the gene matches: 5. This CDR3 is CASSPTGGVYGYTF. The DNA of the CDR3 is TGCGCCAGCAGCCCGACAGGGGGGGTCTATGGCTACACCTTC.

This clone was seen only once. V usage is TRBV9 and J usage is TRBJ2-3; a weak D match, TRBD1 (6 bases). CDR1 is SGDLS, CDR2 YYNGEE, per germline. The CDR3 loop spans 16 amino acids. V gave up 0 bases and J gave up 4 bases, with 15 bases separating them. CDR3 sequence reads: CASSVEQGFLADTQYF. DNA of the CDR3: TGTGCCAGCAGCGTAGAGCAGGGGTTTCTTGCAGATACGCAGTATTTT.

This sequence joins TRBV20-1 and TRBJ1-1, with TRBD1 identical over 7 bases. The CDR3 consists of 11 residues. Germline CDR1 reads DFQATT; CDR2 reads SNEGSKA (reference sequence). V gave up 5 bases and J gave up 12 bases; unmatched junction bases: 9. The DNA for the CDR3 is TGCAGTGCTCCCGAGGACAGGAGATCTTTCTTT. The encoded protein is CSAPEDRRSFF.

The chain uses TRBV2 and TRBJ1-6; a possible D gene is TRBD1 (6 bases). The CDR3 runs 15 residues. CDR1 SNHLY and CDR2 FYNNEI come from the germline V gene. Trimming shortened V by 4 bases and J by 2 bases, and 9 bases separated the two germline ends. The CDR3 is CASSARTAYNSPLHF. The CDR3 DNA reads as TGTGCCAGCAGTGCTCGGACAGCCTATAATTCACCCCTCCACTTT.

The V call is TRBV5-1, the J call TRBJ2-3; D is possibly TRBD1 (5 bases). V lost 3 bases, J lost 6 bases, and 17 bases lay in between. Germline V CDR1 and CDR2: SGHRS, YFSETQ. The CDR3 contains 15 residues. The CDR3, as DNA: TGCGCCAGCAGCTCCCTCGGCAACAAGGGGGATACGCAGTATTTT. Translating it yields CASSSLGNKGDTQYF.

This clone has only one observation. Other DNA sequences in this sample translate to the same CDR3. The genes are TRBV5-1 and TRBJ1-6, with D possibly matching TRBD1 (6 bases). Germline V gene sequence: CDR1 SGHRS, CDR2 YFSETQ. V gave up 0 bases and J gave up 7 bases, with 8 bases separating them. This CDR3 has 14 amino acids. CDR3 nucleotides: TGCGCCAGCAGCTTGGAGGGGGGGAATTCACCCCTCCACTTT. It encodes CASSLEGGNSPLHF.

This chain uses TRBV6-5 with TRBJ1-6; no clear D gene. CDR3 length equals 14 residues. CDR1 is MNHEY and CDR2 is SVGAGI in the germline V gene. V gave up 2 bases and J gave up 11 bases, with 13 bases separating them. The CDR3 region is CASSYGSVRAPLHF. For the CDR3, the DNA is TGTGCCAGCAGTTACGGGAGTGTGAGGGCACCCCTCCACTTT.

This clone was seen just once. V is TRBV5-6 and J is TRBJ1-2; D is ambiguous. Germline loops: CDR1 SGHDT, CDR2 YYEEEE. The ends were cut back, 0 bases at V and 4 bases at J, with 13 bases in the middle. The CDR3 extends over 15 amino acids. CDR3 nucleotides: TGTGCCAGCAGCTTGGTTCTGGGAGGAGGCTATGGCTACACCTTC. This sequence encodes CASSLVLGGGYGYTF.

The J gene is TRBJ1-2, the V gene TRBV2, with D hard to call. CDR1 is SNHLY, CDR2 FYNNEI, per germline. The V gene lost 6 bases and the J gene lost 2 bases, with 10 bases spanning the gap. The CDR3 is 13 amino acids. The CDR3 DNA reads TGTGCCAGCAGGGTGACACCAAACTATGGCTACACCTTC. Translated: CASRVTPNYGYTF.

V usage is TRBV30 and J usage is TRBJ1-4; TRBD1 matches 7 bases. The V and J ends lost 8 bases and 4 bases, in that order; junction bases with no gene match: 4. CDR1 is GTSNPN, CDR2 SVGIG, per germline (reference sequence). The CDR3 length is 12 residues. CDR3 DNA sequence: TGTGCCAGGACAGGACTTAATGAAAAACTGTTTTTT. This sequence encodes CARTGLNEKLFF.

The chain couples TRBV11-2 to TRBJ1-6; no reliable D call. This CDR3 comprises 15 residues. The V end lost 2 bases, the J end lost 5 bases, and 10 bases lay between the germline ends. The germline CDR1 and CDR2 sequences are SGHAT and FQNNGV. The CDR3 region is CASSLSGKHNSPLHF. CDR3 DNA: TGTGCCAGCAGCTTATCGGGGAAGCATAATTCACCCCTCCACTTT.

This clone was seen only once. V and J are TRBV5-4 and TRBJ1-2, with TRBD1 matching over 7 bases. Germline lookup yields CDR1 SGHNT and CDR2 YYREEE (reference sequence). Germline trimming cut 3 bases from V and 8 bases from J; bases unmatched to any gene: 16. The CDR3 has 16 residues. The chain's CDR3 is CASSSPTGLKPQGYTF. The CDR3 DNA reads TGTGCCAGCAGCTCTCCGACAGGGTTGAAACCTCAGGGCTACACCTTC.

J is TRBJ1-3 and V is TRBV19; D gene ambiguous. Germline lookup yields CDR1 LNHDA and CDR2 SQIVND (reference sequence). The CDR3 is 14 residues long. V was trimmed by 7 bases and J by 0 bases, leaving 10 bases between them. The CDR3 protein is CASTTGNSGNTIYF. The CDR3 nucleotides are TGTGCCAGTACCACGGGGAACTCTGGAAACACCATATATTTT.